These 17 T cell receptor beta chains share one sample of origin, sequenced in a study of tumor-infiltrating lymphocytes in primary liver carcinoma. The researchers obtained blood RNA from unsorted whole blood and also extracted germline DNA. From approximately 550 ng of total RNA, TCR beta-specific cDNA was reverse-transcribed using a constant-region primer. Each TCR beta library was derived from three nested multiplex PCR rounds that employed slightly modified ARM-PCR. In the first two PCR rounds, TRBV1-TRBV30 forward primers were paired with a C-beta reverse primer, and each round lasted nine to ten cycles. TCRdb re-called the multiplex PCR reads with MiXCR, one entry per CDR3 protein. Of approximately 330,000 distinct CDR3 sequences in the sample, approximately 65% were seen once. The sequencing sample was made of peripheral blood. These receptors came from a man aged 40-50 years with primary liver carcinoma and hepatitis B virus infection.

In the case of this clonotype: The conserved final phenylalanine or tryptophan is absent from the CDR3, which likely points to a read error. The chain employs TRBV4-3 and TRBJ1-2; the D gene is possibly TRBD1 (5 bases). The V end was cut by 0 bases, the J end by 5 bases, with 7 bases between. Germline-derived CDR1 and CDR2 are LGHNA and YSLEER. The CDR3 extends over 13 amino acids. The CDR3 spells CASSQDGGYGYTL. DNA for the CDR3: TGCGCCAGCAGCCAAGATGGGGGATATGGCTACACCCTC.

This rearrangement joins TRBV28 to TRBJ2-3; 11 positions agree with TRBD2. Germline V gene data show CDR1 as MDHEN and CDR2 as SYDVKM. CDR3 length: 17 amino acids. The J segment lost 4 bases and the V segment lost 4 bases, leaving 10 bases of the junction unmatched. This CDR3 is CASSSARLAGSPDTQYF. Written as DNA, the CDR3 is TGTGCCAGCAGTTCGGCTCGACTAGCGGGATCTCCAGATACGCAGTATTTT.

With respect to this clonotype: The junction and the germline gene differ at one end; a read error may be behind it. The chain uses TRBV6-1 and TRBJ2-3; D is undetermined. The CDR3 totals 13 residues. Germline CDR1 is MNHNS and CDR2 is SASEGT. In DNA form, the CDR3 reads TGTGTCAGCAACCTCTCTCCCGCAGATACGCAGTATTTT. It encodes CVSNLSPADTQYF.

Of note for this clonotype: The junction does not match germline at one end; this may be a read error. The V call is TRBV7-9, the J call TRBJ1-5; D remains ambiguous. The CDR3 has 15 amino acids. The germline V gene has CDR1 SEHNR and CDR2 FQNEAQ (reference sequence). CDR3 in amino acids: CASNLATDGNQPQHF. The CDR3 DNA is TGTGCCAGCAACTTAGCCACTGATGGCAATCAGCCCCAGCATTTT.

This chain uses TRBV5-1 with TRBJ2-7; D is unclear. V was trimmed by 2 bases and J by 2 bases, leaving 14 bases between them. The CDR3 covers 15 residues. Germline V gives CDR1 SGHRS, CDR2 YFSETQ. CDR3 bases: TGCGCCAGCAGCTTAGGGCCCACGAACGCCTACGAGCAGTACTTC. Translated: CASSLGPTNAYEQYF.

Points on this clonotype: A much larger clone differs by one base, so this may be a read error. The rearrangement links TRBV10-3 to TRBJ1-1; the D gene is possibly TRBD1 (6 bases). Trimming left V 5 bases short and J 2 bases short, with 15 bases between. The CDR3 sequence is 15 residues long. CDR1 is ENHRY, CDR2 SYGVKD, per germline. DNA of the CDR3: TGTGCCATCAGTCGGGAGACAGGATTTAACACTGAAGCTTTCTTT. It yields the protein CAISRETGFNTEAFF.

This clonotype occurred many times. CDR3: CASSQDRTVATEAFF. DNA for the CDR3: TGTGCCAGCAGCCAAGACCGGACGGTGGCGACTGAAGCTTTCTTT. This chain uses TRBV4-2 with TRBJ1-1; no definite D call. Germline-derived CDR1 and CDR2 are LGHNA and YNFKEQ. V shed 0 bases and J shed 5 bases, with 13 bases lying between them. This CDR3 comprises 15 residues.

This clonotype has only a few counts. V is TRBV12-3 or TRBV12-4 and J is TRBJ2-7; maybe TRBD1 (6 bases). V lost 2 bases and J lost 7, with 12 bases in between. CDR3 length equals 13 residues. The CDR3 nucleotides read TGTGCCAGCAGTTTACTGGGGGCGAAGGAGCAGTACTTC. Residues: CASSLLGAKEQYF.

Concerning this clonotype itself: The junction does not match germline at one end; this may be a read error. The chain employs TRBV28 and TRBJ1-4; 9 bases map to TRBD1. The CDR3 has 13 amino acids. Germline values: CDR1 MDHEN, CDR2 SYDVKM. The CDR3 reads CASLQGANEKLVF. The DNA for the CDR3 is TGTGCCAGTCTACAGGGGGCTAATGAAAAACTGGTTTTT.

V gene TRBV11-2 combines with J gene TRBJ2-1, with D possibly TRBD1 on 6 matching bases. Germline CDR1 SGHAT, CDR2 FQNNGV. V was shortened by 6 bases and J by 6 bases, with 18 bases between the two germline ends. The CDR3 covers 15 residues. The CDR3 is CASRIQGYGGNEQFF. CDR3 bases: TGTGCCAGCAGGATACAGGGTTATGGGGGCAATGAGCAGTTCTTC.

This clonotype was detected a few times. The V and J genes are TRBV5-4 and TRBJ1-5; perhaps TRBD1 as D (6 bases). CDR1 is SGHNT and CDR2 is YYREEE in the germline V gene (reference sequence). This CDR3 is built from 15 residues. Deletions cut 2 bases from V and 4 bases from J, with 13 bases between. CDR3 DNA sequence: TGTGCCAGCAGCTTTGGGGGCGCGGGGAATCAGCCCCAGCATTTT. This gives the protein CASSFGGAGNQPQHF.

Concerning this clonotype: Compared with germline, one end of the junction differs, possibly owing to a read error. This sequence joins TRBV11-3 and TRBJ2-7; the match to TRBD2 covers 8 bases. This CDR3 contains 13 residues. Germline assignment: CDR1 SGHNT and CDR2 YENEEA. The CDR3 nucleotides are TGTGCCAGCAGCTTTCGGGAGGGCTCCGATCTGTGCTTC. It encodes CASSFREGSDLCF.

In its sample, this clonotype was seen many times. The chain carries TRBV29-1 and TRBJ1-2; D unclear. V dropped 0 bases and J dropped 4 bases, with 9 bases sitting between them. Germline V CDR1 and CDR2: SQVTM, ANQGSEA. This CDR3 is built from 13 residues. CDR3 sequence (DNA): TGCAGCGTTGAAGATATCACTCTCTATGGCTACACCTTC. This translates into CSVEDITLYGYTF.

This clonotype was observed at least ten times. The chain carries TRBV5-4 and TRBJ2-7; D possibly corresponds to TRBD1 (6 bases). The germline V gene encodes CDR1 SGHNT and CDR2 YYREEE (reference sequence). CDR3 size: 13 residues. With 4 bases removed from V and 3 bases from J, the gap between germline ends came to 11 bases. CDR3: CASSLGTNYEQYF. The DNA for the CDR3 is TGTGCCAGCAGCCTCGGGACAAACTACGAGCAGTACTTC.

As concerns this clonotype: A junction boundary mismatches the germline segment, possibly from a read error. V is TRBV11-2 and J is TRBJ1-6, with D maybe TRBD1 (6 bases). The CDR3 spans 15 residues. The germline V gene has CDR1 SGHAT and CDR2 FQNNGV. CDR3 sequence: CASSFLGGGGSLLHF. The CDR3 DNA follows: TGTGCCAGTAGCTTCCTAGGGGGAGGGGGGTCACTCCTCCACTTT.

To note about this clonotype: Given the absence of the conserved phenylalanine or tryptophan at the CDR3 end, a read error is likely. The genes are TRBV10-3 and TRBJ1-5; D uncertain. Germline V gene sequence: CDR1 ENHRY, CDR2 SYGVKD. The ends were cut back, 1 base at V and 9 bases at J, with 13 bases in the middle. The CDR3 covers 14 residues. The CDR3 nucleotides read TGTGCCATCAGTGAGTATGAGGGCGATCGGCCCCAGCATTCC. Protein: CAISEYEGDRPQHS.

The chain recombines TRBV25-1 with TRBJ2-7, with 7 positions matching TRBD2. CDR3 size: 17 residues. Germline CDR1 is MGHDK and CDR2 is SYGVNS. The junction had 14 bases not matched to a gene; V was cut back by 2 bases and J by 4 bases. CDR3 in DNA: TGTGCCAGCAGTGAAGGTTTCACGGGGGAGGGCCTTTACGAGCAGTACTTC. Translating gives CASSEGFTGEGLYEQYF.